This entry is about one T cell receptor (beta chain). Looked up from germline, CDR1 is GTSNPN and CDR2 is SVGIG (reference sequence). J gave up 4 bases and V 3 bases, and 10 bases lay outside the gene matches. The CDR3 spans 17 residues. The source of the sample is a study of blood T cell repertoires in COVID-19. Sequencing used immunoSEQ multiplex PCR; TCRdb keeps in-frame clones, though not all of them. The table lists approximately 250,000 clones, about 82% of them singletons. This receptor was identified in a woman at least 80 years old with COVID-19, enrolled during active disease. The rearrangement links TRBV30 to TRBJ2-3; TRBD2 matches at 13 bases. The material sequenced was peripheral blood. CDR3: CAWRSGTSGDIADTQYF. In nucleotides, the CDR3 is TGTGCCTGGAGGTCCGGGACTAGCGGGGATATCGCAGATACGCAGTATTTT.